The 24 T cell receptor beta chains reported below all come from one sample, sequenced in a study of chemoradiotherapy in HPV16-positive cancers. Produced via immunoSEQ multiplex PCR; TCRdb's table is partial and in-frame only. The table lists under 3,000 clones, more than 75% of them singletons, with roughly 9.7% in the top ten. The specimen comprised tumor tissue, sampled from a patient who underwent chemoradiotherapy. The receptors were sampled from a human donor with HPV-associated anogenital cancer.

The genes are TRBV29-1 and TRBJ2-3; TRBD2 matches 13 bases. Germline V gene lookup returns CDR1 SQVTM and CDR2 ANQGSEA. CDR3 size: 16 residues. V was clipped by 3 bases and J by 4 bases; unmatched bases: 7. In nucleotides, the CDR3 is TGCAGCGTTGAGGGGGGACTAGCGGGACCCCCAGATACGCAGTATTTT. This translates into CSVEGGLAGPPDTQYF.

J is TRBJ2-3 and V is TRBV28, with TRBD1 matching over 7 bases. Per germline, CDR1 MDHEN and CDR2 SYDVKM. This CDR3 region has 15 residues. With V trimmed by 4 bases and J by 2 bases, 6 bases remained unmatched. CDR3 region: CASSSLQGTTDTQYF. In nucleotides, the CDR3 is TGTGCCAGCAGTTCCCTACAGGGGACCACAGATACGCAGTATTTT.

This chain joins TRBV6-5 and TRBJ2-1; 10 bases are a match to TRBD2. V was clipped by 2 bases and J by 10 bases; unmatched bases: 8. The CDR3 loop spans 15 amino acids. The germline gives CDR1 MNHEY, CDR2 SVGAGI. This CDR3 reads CASSYGASGRREQFF. The CDR3 DNA reads as TGTGCCAGCAGTTACGGGGCTAGCGGGAGACGAGAGCAGTTCTTC.

This rearrangement joins TRBV11-3 to TRBJ2-1; tentative D call: TRBD1 (6 bases). Germline-derived CDR1 and CDR2 are SGHNT and YENEEA. This CDR3 is built from 13 residues. V lost 0 bases and J 8 bases, leaving 8 bases between the germline ends. CDR3 coding DNA: TGTGCCAGCAGCTTAGAAGGGGGAGATGAGCAGTTCTTC. Amino acids: CASSLEGGDEQFF.

The chain links TRBV28 to TRBJ2-1, with a possible D match to TRBD2 (6 bases). This CDR3 spans 13 amino acids. Germline CDR1 is MDHEN and CDR2 is SYDVKM. V was cut by 5 bases and J by 9 bases, with 14 bases left in between. The CDR3 nucleotides are TGTGCCAGCAGTCGTAATAGGGGAGGTGAGCAGTTCTTC. This encodes CASSRNRGGEQFF.

The chain employs TRBV6-1 and TRBJ2-5; D is unclear. Trimming left V 2 bases short and J 1 base short, with 14 bases between. The CDR3 is made up of 16 amino acids. The germline V gene encodes CDR1 MNHNS and CDR2 SASEGT. The CDR3 DNA reads TGTGCCAGCAGTGAACCGGCGCGCAGTCTCCAAGAGACCCAGTACTTC. It translates to CASSEPARSLQETQYF.

The J gene is TRBJ2-1, the V gene TRBV4-1, with TRBD2 matching 14 bases. The CDR3 contains 17 residues. Germline-derived CDR1 and CDR2 are MGHRA and YSYEKL. The trim removed 3 bases at V and 4 bases at J, leaving 5 bases unmatched. The CDR3 DNA reads as TGCGCCAGCAGCCAGGGGACTAGCGGGAGTGCTTACAATGAGCAGTTCTTC. Encoded protein: CASSQGTSGSAYNEQFF.

The rearrangement joins TRBV30 to TRBJ1-1; 8 positions match TRBD1. This CDR3 comprises 14 residues. Germline V gene data show CDR1 as GTSNPN and CDR2 as SVGIG (reference sequence). The trim removed 4 bases at V and 0 bases at J, leaving 4 bases unmatched. For the CDR3, the DNA is TGTGCCTGGAATCCGACAGGGGTGAACACTGAAGCTTTCTTT. Translated, it gives CAWNPTGVNTEAFF.

The V gene is TRBV7-3, the J gene TRBJ2-2; 10 nucleotides agree with TRBD1. The CDR3 spans 18 residues. The V gene's germline CDR1 is SGHTA and CDR2 FQGTGA. The junction had 11 bases not matched to a gene; V was cut back by 5 bases and J by 2 bases. CDR3 protein: CASSPKFGTGVNTGELFF. CDR3 DNA: TGTGCCAGCAGCCCCAAATTCGGGACAGGGGTCAACACCGGGGAGCTGTTTTTT.

J is TRBJ2-2 and V is TRBV18; 8 bases are a match to TRBD1. CDR3 length equals 15 residues. CDR1 and CDR2 from the germline V gene are KGHSH and LQKENI. The J segment lost 3 bases and the V segment lost 3 bases, leaving 3 bases of the junction unmatched. CDR3 region: CASSPTGADTGELFF. The CDR3 coding sequence is TGTGCCAGCTCACCGACAGGGGCAGACACCGGGGAGCTGTTTTTT.

The rearrangement links TRBV4-2 to TRBJ2-7; the D gene is possibly TRBD2 (5 bases). Germline V gene data show CDR1 as LGHNA and CDR2 as YNFKEQ. The germline V and J ends were trimmed by 1 base and 4 bases, with 11 bases remaining between them. CDR3 length: 14 residues. The CDR3 loop is CASSQAGEGYEQYF. DNA of the CDR3: TGTGCCAGCAGCCAAGCGGGTGAGGGTTACGAGCAGTACTTC.

The chain has TRBV2 and TRBJ2-3; the match to TRBD1 covers 10 bases. In germline, CDR1 is SNHLY, CDR2 FYNNEI. V lost 7 bases and J lost 3; bases outside the gene matches: 4. This CDR3 contains 14 residues. The CDR3 loop is CASTRDRGTDTQYF. CDR3 sequence (DNA): TGTGCCAGCACTCGGGACAGGGGAACAGATACGCAGTATTTT.

This sequence joins TRBV6-5 and TRBJ1-1; D gene ambiguous. This CDR3 contains 13 residues. Germline V gene sequence: CDR1 MNHEY, CDR2 SVGAGI. V lost 2 bases and J 6 bases, leaving 10 bases between the germline ends. CDR3: CASSYGRGAEAFF. CDR3 DNA sequence: TGTGCCAGCAGTTACGGAAGAGGTGCTGAAGCTTTCTTT.

This chain connects TRBV2 to TRBJ1-4; D is ambiguous. CDR1 SNHLY and CDR2 FYNNEI come from the germline V gene. The CDR3 is made up of 13 amino acids. Trimming removed 4 bases from V and 13 bases from J, with 16 bases in between. The CDR3 DNA follows: TGTGCCAGCAGTGTTCAAGAGGGTGAAGGACTGTTTTTT. This translates into CASSVQEGEGLFF.

The chain joins TRBV12-5 to TRBJ1-3, with D possibly TRBD1 on 6 matching bases. Deletions cut 1 base from V and 2 bases from J, with 12 bases between. The CDR3 contains 16 residues. From germline, CDR1 is LGHNT and CDR2 FRNRAP. For the CDR3, the DNA is TGTGCTAGTGGTTTGGGTACGACAGGTGCTGGAAACACCATATATTTT. As protein: CASGLGTTGAGNTIYF.

This clone was counted a few times. The rearrangement uses TRBV6-1 and TRBJ1-4; the D gene is possibly TRBD1 (6 bases). V lost 6 bases to trimming and J lost 8 bases, with 16 bases between them. This CDR3 contains 14 residues. Germline lookup yields CDR1 MNHNS and CDR2 SASEGT. The CDR3 DNA follows: TGTGCCAGCAGAGCAGTTGGGGGCGAAGAAAAACTGTTTTTT. Its translation is CASRAVGGEEKLFF.

For the CDR3, the DNA is TGTGCCAGCAGCTTGACAGGGGAACATGGCTACACCTTC. It specifies CASSLTGEHGYTF. J is TRBJ1-2 and V is TRBV4-2; 8 positions agree with TRBD1. V was pared by 5 bases and J by 6 bases, with 5 bases of the junction left unmatched. Germline values: CDR1 LGHNA, CDR2 YNFKEQ. This CDR3 has 13 amino acids.

The chain employs TRBV5-4 and TRBJ2-2; D might be TRBD2 (5 bases). Germline assignment: CDR1 SGHNT and CDR2 YYREEE (reference sequence). Trimming left V 2 bases short and J 2 bases short, with 10 bases between. The CDR3 is 15 amino acids. The CDR3: CASSLSTGNTGELFF. As DNA, the CDR3 is TGTGCCAGCAGCTTATCTACGGGAAACACCGGGGAGCTGTTTTTT.

A note on this clone: Mismatch with germline at one junction end may stem from a read error. The genes are TRBV7-7 and TRBJ2-5; D is undetermined. The CDR3 has 11 residues. Per germline, CDR1 SSHAT and CDR2 FNYEAQ (reference sequence). The CDR3, as DNA: TGTGCTAGCAGCTCCGGGGAGACCCAGTACTTC. Protein product: CASSSGETQYF.

The chain links TRBV6-1 to TRBJ2-5, with D unresolved. V dropped 2 bases and J dropped 4 bases, with 11 bases sitting between them. CDR3 size: 14 residues. The germline CDR1 and CDR2 sequences are MNHNS and SASEGT. CDR3 sequence (DNA): TGTGCCAGCAGTGAAAGTGGAACAGCAGAGACCCAGTACTTC. Its protein product is CASSESGTAETQYF.

The gene calls are TRBV30 and TRBJ2-2; the D gene could be TRBD1 or TRBD2 (6 bases each). The length of the CDR3 is 13 residues. The germline V and J ends were trimmed by 0 bases and 7 bases, with 9 bases remaining between them. Germline lookup yields CDR1 GTSNPN and CDR2 SVGIG (reference sequence). CDR3 protein: CAWSVGGYGELFF. The CDR3 DNA is TGTGCCTGGAGTGTGGGGGGCTACGGGGAGCTGTTTTTT.

V and J are TRBV5-6 and TRBJ1-6; 9 nucleotides line up with TRBD1. This CDR3 is 16 amino acids long. Germline V gives CDR1 SGHDT, CDR2 YYEEEE. V trimming: 0 bases; J trimming: 11 bases; junction bases outside the gene matches: 9. The CDR3 DNA reads as TGTGCCAGCAGCTTGGCCGGGGACAGGGTCCGTCCACCCCTCCACTTT. It codes for CASSLAGDRVRPPLHF.

This clone was seen a few times. The chain carries TRBV4-1 and TRBJ2-1, with 7 nucleotides matching TRBD2. The CDR3 runs to 16 residues. V was pared by 5 bases and J by 4 bases, with 11 bases of the junction left unmatched. Germline V lookup: CDR1 MGHRA, CDR2 YSYEKL. The CDR3 region has the DNA TGCGCCAGCAGCGCCGTAGCGGGTGGGGTGTACAATGAGCAGTTCTTC. Translated, it gives CASSAVAGGVYNEQFF.

This clone counts as hyperexpanded (1% or more). This chain links TRBV4-2 with TRBJ1-5, with D possibly being TRBD1 (6 bases). V dropped 0 bases and J dropped 7 bases, with 16 bases sitting between them. Germline V gene data show CDR1 as LGHNA and CDR2 as YNFKEQ. This CDR3 region has 16 residues. Written as DNA, the CDR3 is TGTGCCAGCAGCCAAGAGGATCGAGGGGGACGCCAGCCCCAGCATTTT. This codes for CASSQEDRGGRQPQHF.